What follows describes a single T cell receptor beta chain. The data were taken from a study of blood T cell repertoires in COVID-19. As for the study in general: The origin of the acute and convalescent COVID-19 samples was the United States, Italy and Spain. Sample material is recorded as cDNA or gDNA derived from T cells, B-cell-depleted T cells, or PBMCs.

Produced via immunoSEQ multiplex PCR; TCRdb's table is partial and in-frame only. The repertoire holds 220,000 or so clones, with approximately 80% as singletons. The CDR3 is 16 residues long. Germline V gene data show CDR1 as SGHRS and CDR2 as YFSETQ. The ends lost 0 bases at V and 5 bases at J; junction bases unmatched: 8. The TCR comes from a woman aged 55-69 years who had recovered from COVID-19. The gene calls are TRBV5-1 and TRBJ2-5, with 9 bases fitting TRBD1. Sequenced sample: PBMCs or T cells enriched from blood (not recorded which). CDR3: CASSLGVQGAWETQYF. The CDR3 nucleotides read TGCGCCAGCAGCTTGGGGGTACAGGGGGCTTGGGAGACCCAGTACTTC.